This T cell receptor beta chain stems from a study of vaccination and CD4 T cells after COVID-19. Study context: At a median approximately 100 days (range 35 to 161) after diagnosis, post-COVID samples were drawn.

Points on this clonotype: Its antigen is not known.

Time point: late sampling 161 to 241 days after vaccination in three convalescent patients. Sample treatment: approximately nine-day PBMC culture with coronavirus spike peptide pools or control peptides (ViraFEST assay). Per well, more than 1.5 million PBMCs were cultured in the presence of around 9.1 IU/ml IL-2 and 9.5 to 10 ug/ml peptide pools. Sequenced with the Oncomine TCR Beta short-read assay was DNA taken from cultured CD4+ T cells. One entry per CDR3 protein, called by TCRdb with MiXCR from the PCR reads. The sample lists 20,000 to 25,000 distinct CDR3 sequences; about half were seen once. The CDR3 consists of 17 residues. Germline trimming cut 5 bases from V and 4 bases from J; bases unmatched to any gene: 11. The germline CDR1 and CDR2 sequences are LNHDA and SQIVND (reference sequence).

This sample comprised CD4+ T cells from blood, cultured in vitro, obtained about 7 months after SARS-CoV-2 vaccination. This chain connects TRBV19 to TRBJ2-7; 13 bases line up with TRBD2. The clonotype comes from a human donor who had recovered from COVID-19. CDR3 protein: CASSPLAGGNLRYEQYF. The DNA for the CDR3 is TGTGCCAGTAGTCCACTAGCGGGGGGGAACCTACGGTACGAGCAGTACTTC.